This T cell receptor (beta chain) comes out of a study of T-cell memory formation after mild COVID-19. Whole-study findings and limits: Most CD4+ clones that shrank were in CM and EM, while CD8+ ones turned up in EMRA.

There are many counts of this clonotype. The antigen remains unidentified. TCRdb independently ran MiXCR on the 5' RACE reads; one entry per CDR3 protein. The sample has approximately 350,000 distinct CDR3 sequences, approximately 29% seen once; the top ten hold less than 15%. The CDR3 covers 18 residues. The sample consisted of PBMCs or a T cell subset sorted from them (not recorded which). The chain is built from TRBV12-2 and TRBJ2-1; the table names TRBD2, a call not compared with the DNA. TRBV12-2 represents a pseudogene. This clonotype was sampled from an adult woman who had mild COVID-19 (a few samples of this study predate the infection). Cell type and time point are not known. CDR3: CASRLREARDPIPNEQFF. CDR3 DNA sequence: TGTGCAAGTCGTCTTAGGGAGGCCCGGGACCCGATTCCCAATGAGCAGTTCTTC.